The 6 T cell receptor beta chains presented below share a single source sample, sequenced in a study of OX40 agonist ivuxolimab in advanced cancers. TCRdb's copy holds only in-frame clones and misses some; the assay was immunoSEQ multiplex PCR. The sample includes fewer than 85,000 clones, roughly 84% of them seen just once. The source was CD4+ or CD8+ T cells sorted from blood, collected in a trial of the OX40 agonist ivuxolimab. The receptor set was obtained from an adult with an advanced solid tumor such as melanoma, head and neck, liver or kidney cancer.

This chain connects TRBV6-6 to TRBJ1-2; 8 nucleotides agree with TRBD1. Trimming cost V 1 base and J 4 bases; bases outside gene matches: 5. CDR1 is MNHNY and CDR2 is SVGAGI in the germline V gene (reference sequence). This CDR3 comprises 15 residues. In DNA form, the CDR3 reads TGTGCCAGCAGTTACTTGGGACAGGATCCCTATGGCTACACCTTC. Translated, it gives CASSYLGQDPYGYTF.

This sequence joins TRBV18 and TRBJ2-1, with TRBD1 matching over 9 bases. The CDR3 loop spans 16 amino acids. From germline, CDR1 is KGHSH and CDR2 LQKENI. The trim removed 4 bases at V and 7 bases at J, leaving 11 bases unmatched. CDR3 in amino acids: CASSQLPGTGINEQFF. In nucleotides, the CDR3 is TGTGCCAGCTCACAACTTCCCGGGACAGGGATTAATGAGCAGTTCTTC.

The chain joins TRBV2 to TRBJ2-7; the D is unclear. CDR1 and CDR2 from the germline V gene are SNHLY and FYNNEI. The length of the CDR3 is 14 residues. Trimming left V 6 bases short and J 0 bases short, with 12 bases between. For the CDR3, the DNA is TGTGCCAGCAGACCGGACGTGTCCTCCTACGAGCAGTACTTC. Amino acids: CASRPDVSSYEQYF.

The V and J genes are TRBV9 and TRBJ1-6; TRBD1 is a possible D gene (5 bases). This CDR3 has 13 amino acids. Trimming took 3 bases from V and 14 from J, leaving 15 bases between them. CDR1 is SGDLS, CDR2 YYNGEE, per germline. The CDR3: CASSGQILGTLHF. The CDR3 DNA reads TGTGCCAGCAGCGGACAGATACTTGGGACCCTCCACTTT.

The chain uses TRBV9 and TRBJ2-1; the match to TRBD1 covers 8 bases. The CDR3 extends over 16 amino acids. Trimming took 0 bases from V and 5 from J; bases not matched to a gene: 7. CDR1 and CDR2 (germline): SGDLS, YYNGEE. Here the CDR3 DNA reads TGTGCCAGCAGCGTAGGTGGGCAGGGGGCAAACAATGAGCAGTTCTTC. It yields the protein CASSVGGQGANNEQFF.

The chain links TRBV6-5 to TRBJ2-7, with TRBD1 identical over 7 bases. Germline-derived CDR1 and CDR2 are MNHEY and SVGAGI. After removal of 2 bases from V and 5 bases from J, the junction contained 3 bases not matched to a gene. The CDR3 is 13 amino acids. CDR3 nucleotide sequence: TGTGCCAGCAGTTACCCCGACAGGGACGAGCAGTACTTC. Protein: CASSYPDRDEQYF.